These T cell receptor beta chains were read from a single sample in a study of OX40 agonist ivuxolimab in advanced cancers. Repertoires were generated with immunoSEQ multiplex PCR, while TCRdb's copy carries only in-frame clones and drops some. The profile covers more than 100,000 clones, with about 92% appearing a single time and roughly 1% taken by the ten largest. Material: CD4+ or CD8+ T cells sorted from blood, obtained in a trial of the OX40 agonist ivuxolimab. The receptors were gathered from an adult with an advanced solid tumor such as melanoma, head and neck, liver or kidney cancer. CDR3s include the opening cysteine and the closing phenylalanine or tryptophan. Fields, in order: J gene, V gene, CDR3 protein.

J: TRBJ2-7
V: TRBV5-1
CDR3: CASSPAGGAGEQYF

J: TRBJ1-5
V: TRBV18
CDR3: CASSPPEQGKGPQHF

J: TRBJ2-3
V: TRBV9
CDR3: CASSVGSGITTDTQYF

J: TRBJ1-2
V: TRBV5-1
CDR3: CASSVTGDYGYTF

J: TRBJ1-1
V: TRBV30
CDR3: CAWSPGGEAFF

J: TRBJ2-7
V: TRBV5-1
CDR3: CASGYNANYEQYF

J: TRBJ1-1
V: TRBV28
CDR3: CASTLGGGRGTEAFF

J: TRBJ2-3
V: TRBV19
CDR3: CASSDSGSTDTQYF

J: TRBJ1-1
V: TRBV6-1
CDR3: CASTGREGDTEAFF

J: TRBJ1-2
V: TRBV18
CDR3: CASRTGSDYGYTF

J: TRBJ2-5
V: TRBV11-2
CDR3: CASSFGLQETQYF

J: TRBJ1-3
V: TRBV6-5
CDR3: CASSYDVGIGNTIYF

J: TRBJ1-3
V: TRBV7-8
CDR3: CASSLSGGGDTIYF

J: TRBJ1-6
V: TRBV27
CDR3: CASSLYWGGSGNSPLHF

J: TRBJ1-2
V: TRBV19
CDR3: CASSNRGGGRYTF

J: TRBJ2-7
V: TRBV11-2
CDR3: CASSWTSGDSYEQYF

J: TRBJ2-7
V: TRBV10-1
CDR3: CASSEGRGSSYEQYF

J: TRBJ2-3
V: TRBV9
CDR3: CASSVLGDTDTQYF